This T cell receptor (beta chain) was sequenced for a study of cytomegalovirus exposure and HLA in healthy donors. PCR used 60 Vbeta primers and 13 Jbeta primers. Profiled with immunoSEQ multiplex PCR; TCRdb holds only in-frame clones, not every one. The sample contains approximately 170,000 clones, roughly four fifths of which appear only once. CDR3 length: 18 amino acids. Germline-derived CDR1 and CDR2 are SEHNR and FQNEAQ (reference sequence). Losses at the gene ends were 5 bases for V and 0 bases for J; bases not matched to a gene: 7. V is TRBV7-9 and J is TRBJ2-6; TRBD2 matches at 10 bases. Specimen: PBMCs. The TCR originated in a woman aged 40 to 50 in good health and CMV-seronegative. The CDR3 region is CASSKTSGPYSGANVLTF. In DNA, the CDR3 is TGTGCCAGCAGCAAGACTAGCGGGCCTTACTCTGGGGCCAACGTCCTGACTTTC. Full variable domain (rest looked up from reference TRBV7-9 and TRBJ2-6): DTGVSQNPRHKITKRGQNVTFRCDPISEHNRLYWYRQTLGQGPEFLTYFQNEAQLEKSRLLSDRFSAERPKGSFSTLEIQRTEQGDSAMYLCASSKTSGPYSGANVLTFGAGSRLTVL.